These 14 T cell receptor beta chains originate from one sample sequenced in a study of T cells after yellow fever vaccination. TCRdb reprocessed the 5' RACE reads via MiXCR and lists one record per CDR3 protein. The sample has nearly 300,000 distinct CDR3 sequences, approximately 10% seen once. The input for sequencing was CD4+ T cells sorted from PBMCs, taken 5 days after the yellow fever booster vaccination. The receptor set was obtained from a man between 18 and 35 years old who received the YFV17D yellow fever vaccine.

The rearrangement uses TRBV4-2 and TRBJ1-2, with D possibly matching TRBD1 (6 bases). Germline V gene data show CDR1 as LGHNA and CDR2 as YNFKEQ. V dropped 0 bases and J dropped 3 bases, with 14 bases sitting between them. CDR3 length: 16 residues. The chain's CDR3 is CASSQDGGLHYYGYTF. CDR3 bases: TGTGCCAGCAGCCAAGATGGGGGCTTACACTACTATGGCTACACCTTC.

This clonotype appeared many times. The genes are TRBV10-3 and TRBJ1-2; 8 bases are shared with TRBD1. With 0 bases clipped from V and 8 bases from J, the junction kept 8 bases outside the gene matches. Germline-derived CDR1 and CDR2 are ENHRY and SYGVKD. This CDR3 spans 15 amino acids. The CDR3 coding sequence is TGTGCCATCAGTGAGTCGGCAGGACAGGGAGTGGGCTACACCTTC. This codes for CAISESAGQGVGYTF.

This clonotype was found a few times. The J gene is TRBJ2-3, the V gene TRBV29-1, with TRBD1 matching over 7 bases. Germline values: CDR1 SQVTM, CDR2 ANQGSEA. With 7 bases clipped from V and 0 bases from J, the junction kept 4 bases outside the gene matches. This CDR3 region has 13 residues. Written as DNA, the CDR3 is TGCAGCGCCACAGGGGTGAGCACAGATACGCAGTATTTT. Protein sequence: CSATGVSTDTQYF.

The V gene is TRBV7-2, the J gene TRBJ1-5; TRBD1 might be the D (5 bases). V was trimmed by 4 bases and J by 7 bases, leaving 14 bases between them. The germline V gene encodes CDR1 SGHTA and CDR2 FQGNSA. The CDR3 consists of 14 residues. The CDR3 DNA reads TGTGCCAGCAGCTCTAGTCAGGGACGACAGCCCCAGCATTTT. It is translated as CASSSSQGRQPQHF.

This clonotype showed up just a few times. The CDR3 coding sequence is TGTGCCAGCAGCGGAGCAGGGGGTCTCAGGGAGACCCAGTACTTC. Protein: CASSGAGGLRETQYF. The chain carries TRBV9 and TRBJ2-5, with 7 bases that match TRBD1. This CDR3 has 15 residues. Germline V gene data show CDR1 as SGDLS and CDR2 as YYNGEE. Trimming removed 3 bases from V and 5 bases from J; junction bases left unmatched: 10.

The J gene is TRBJ1-1, the V gene TRBV5-1; 7 bases line up with TRBD1. The CDR3 has 17 amino acids. Trimming took 3 bases from V and 0 from J; bases not matched to a gene: 11. Germline CDR1 is SGHRS and CDR2 is YFSETQ. The CDR3 loop reads CASSSDRLMGLNTEAFF. The CDR3 nucleotides read TGCGCCAGCAGCTCGGACAGGCTAATGGGTCTGAACACTGAAGCTTTCTTT.

This clonotype appeared many times. This chain links TRBV11-2 with TRBJ2-5; D call uncertain. Germline CDR1 and CDR2: SGHAT and FQNNGV. The CDR3 extends over 14 amino acids. V was clipped by 1 base and J by 1 base, with 7 bases between them. The CDR3 DNA reads TGTGCCAGCAGCTTAGTCGCACCCCAAGAGACCCAGTACTTC. Translation gives CASSLVAPQETQYF.

The CDR3 nucleotides are TGCAGTGCTAGAGTCCTAGCGGGGGGGAGGCTTTACAATGAGCAGTTCTTC. Amino acids: CSARVLAGGRLYNEQFF. The chain uses TRBV20-1 and TRBJ2-1, with 12 positions matching TRBD2. V was pared by 1 base and J by 4 bases, with 8 bases of the junction left unmatched. This CDR3 contains 17 residues. Germline values: CDR1 DFQATT, CDR2 SNEGSKA (reference sequence).

This clonotype appeared a few times. The CDR3 DNA sequence: TGTGCCAGCAGTCCAAGGAGGGGGCCCTACGAGCAGTACTTC. Protein: CASSPRRGPYEQYF. The genes are TRBV6-1 and TRBJ2-7; TRBD1 might be the D (7 bases). The CDR3 extends over 14 amino acids. Germline V lookup: CDR1 MNHNS, CDR2 SASEGT. V lost 5 bases and J lost 2, with 13 bases in between.

This clonotype showed up many times. J is TRBJ2-2 and V is TRBV11-2, with 9 bases identical to TRBD2. The CDR3 covers 15 residues. V dropped 0 bases and J dropped 5; count of bases not matched to a gene: 1. Germline CDR1 reads SGHAT; CDR2 reads FQNNGV. This CDR3 reads CASSLEAGGTGELFF. The CDR3 bases are TGTGCCAGCAGCTTAGAAGCGGGGGGAACCGGGGAGCTGTTTTTT.

V is TRBV9 and J is TRBJ1-1; D ambiguous. CDR1 is SGDLS, CDR2 YYNGEE, per germline. V dropped 0 bases and J dropped 11 bases, with 17 bases sitting between them. CDR3 length: 14 amino acids. The CDR3 spells CASSVDGRGYSAFF. Written as DNA, the CDR3 is TGTGCCAGCAGCGTAGATGGGCGTGGGTATTCGGCTTTCTTT.

This chain connects TRBV5-1 to TRBJ2-5; 10 bases line up with TRBD2. Germline CDR1 SGHRS, CDR2 YFSETQ. The V and J ends lost 5 bases and 7 bases, in that order; junction bases with no gene match: 11. The CDR3 sequence is 15 residues long. The CDR3 sequence is CASRETAGGYVTQYF. For the CDR3, the DNA is TGCGCCAGCAGGGAGACAGCGGGGGGGTATGTGACCCAGTACTTC.

This clonotype has a count of ten or more. The chain employs TRBV11-2 and TRBJ2-4; 7 positions agree with TRBD1. V gave up 0 bases and J gave up 12 bases; unmatched junction bases: 8. The CDR3 is made up of 14 amino acids. Germline V gene data show CDR1 as SGHAT and CDR2 as FQNNGV. The CDR3 spells CASSLDGTATPQYF. Written as DNA, the CDR3 is TGTGCCAGCAGCTTAGACGGGACAGCGACCCCTCAGTACTTC.

The chain combines TRBV29-1 with TRBJ1-1; D is unresolved. Germline V gene sequence: CDR1 SQVTM, CDR2 ANQGSEA. The CDR3 length is 12 residues. V lost 7 bases to trimming and J lost 1 base, with 10 bases between them. The CDR3 sequence: CSGKRSNTEAFF. Written as DNA, the CDR3 is TGCAGCGGCAAAAGGTCGAACACTGAAGCTTTCTTT.